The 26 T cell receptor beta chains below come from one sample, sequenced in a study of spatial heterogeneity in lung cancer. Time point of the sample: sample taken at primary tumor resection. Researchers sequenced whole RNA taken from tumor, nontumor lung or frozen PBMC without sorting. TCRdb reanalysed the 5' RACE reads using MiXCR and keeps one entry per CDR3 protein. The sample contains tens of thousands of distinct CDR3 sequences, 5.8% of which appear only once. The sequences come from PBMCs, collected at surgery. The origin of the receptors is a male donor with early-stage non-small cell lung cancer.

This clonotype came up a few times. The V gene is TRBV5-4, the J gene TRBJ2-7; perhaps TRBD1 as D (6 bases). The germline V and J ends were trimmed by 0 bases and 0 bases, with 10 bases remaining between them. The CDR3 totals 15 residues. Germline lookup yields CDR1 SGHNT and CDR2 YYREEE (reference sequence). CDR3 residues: CASSLGQEASYEQYF. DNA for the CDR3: TGTGCCAGCAGCTTGGGACAGGAGGCCTCCTACGAGCAGTACTTC.

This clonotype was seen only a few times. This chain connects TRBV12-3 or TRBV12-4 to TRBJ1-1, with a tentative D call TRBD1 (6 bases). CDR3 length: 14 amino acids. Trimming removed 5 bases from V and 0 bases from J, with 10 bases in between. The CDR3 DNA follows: TGTGCCAGCAGTAAAGGACAGCTGAACACTGAAGCTTTCTTT. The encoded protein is CASSKGQLNTEAFF.

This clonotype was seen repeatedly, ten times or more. The DNA for the CDR3 is TGTGCCACCAGTGATTTAAAGGGGTATGGCTACACCTTC. It yields the protein CATSDLKGYGYTF. The chain carries TRBV24-1 and TRBJ1-2, with TRBD1 as a possible D gene (5 bases). The V gene lost 1 base and the J gene lost 5 bases, with 7 bases spanning the gap. CDR1 and CDR2 from the germline V gene are KGHDR and SFDVKD. The CDR3 runs to 13 residues.

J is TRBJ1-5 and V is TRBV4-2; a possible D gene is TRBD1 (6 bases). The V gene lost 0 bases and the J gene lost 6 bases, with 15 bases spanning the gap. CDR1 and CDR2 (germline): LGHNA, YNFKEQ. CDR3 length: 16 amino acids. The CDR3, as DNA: TGTGCCAGCAGCCAAGAAGTGCAGGGGAGTACTCAGCCCCAGCATTTT. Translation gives CASSQEVQGSTQPQHF.

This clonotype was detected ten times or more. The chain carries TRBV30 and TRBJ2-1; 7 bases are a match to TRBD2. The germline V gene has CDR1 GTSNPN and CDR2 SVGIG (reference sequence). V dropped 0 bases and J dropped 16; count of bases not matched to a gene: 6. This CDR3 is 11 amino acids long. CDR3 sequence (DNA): TGTGCCTGGAGTGTACGGGGGAGGGAATTCTTC. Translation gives CAWSVRGREFF.

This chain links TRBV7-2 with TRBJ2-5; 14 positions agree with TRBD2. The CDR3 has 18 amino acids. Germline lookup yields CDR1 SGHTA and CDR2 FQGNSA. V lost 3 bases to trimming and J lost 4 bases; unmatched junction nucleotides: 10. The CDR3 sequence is CASSFFTGLAGVRETQYF. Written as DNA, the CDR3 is TGTGCCAGCAGCTTCTTCACGGGACTAGCGGGGGTGCGAGAGACCCAGTACTTC.

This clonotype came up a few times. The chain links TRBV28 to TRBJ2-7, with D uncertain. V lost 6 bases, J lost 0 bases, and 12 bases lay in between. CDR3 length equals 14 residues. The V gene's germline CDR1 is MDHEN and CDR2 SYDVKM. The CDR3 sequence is CASSPDASSYEQYF. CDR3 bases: TGTGCCAGCAGCCCGGACGCCAGCTCCTACGAGCAGTACTTC.

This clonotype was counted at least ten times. Here the CDR3 reads CASSPGEIDGYTF. DNA for the CDR3: TGTGCCAGCTCACCAGGGGAGATAGATGGCTACACCTTC. V is TRBV18 and J is TRBJ1-2; D unresolved. The CDR3 has 13 amino acids. From germline, CDR1 is KGHSH and CDR2 LQKENI. Trimming cost V 2 bases and J 6 bases, with 10 bases left between them.

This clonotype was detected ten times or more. The CDR3 spells CSAGQGKGEQYF. CDR3 nucleotide sequence: TGCAGTGCTGGACAGGGGAAGGGGGAGCAGTACTTC. The chain recombines TRBV20-1 with TRBJ2-7, with 9 bases identical to TRBD1. V lost 5 bases and J lost 7; bases outside the gene matches: 6. The CDR3 runs to 12 residues. Germline V gene lookup returns CDR1 DFQATT and CDR2 SNEGSKA (reference sequence).

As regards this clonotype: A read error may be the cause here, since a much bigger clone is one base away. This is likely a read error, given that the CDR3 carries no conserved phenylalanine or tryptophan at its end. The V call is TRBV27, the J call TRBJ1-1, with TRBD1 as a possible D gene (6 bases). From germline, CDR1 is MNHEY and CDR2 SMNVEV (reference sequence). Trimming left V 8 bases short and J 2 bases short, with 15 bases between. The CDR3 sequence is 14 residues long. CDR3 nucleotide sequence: TGTGCCAGCGGGAATGGACAGTTTAACACTGAAGCTTTCTCT. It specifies CASGNGQFNTEAFS.

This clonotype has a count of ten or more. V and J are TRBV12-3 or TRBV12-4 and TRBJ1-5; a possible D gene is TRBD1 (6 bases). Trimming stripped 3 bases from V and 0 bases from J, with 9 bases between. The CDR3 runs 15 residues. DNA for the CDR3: TGTGCCAGCAGTTTGAGGGGGAATAGCAATCAGCCCCAGCATTTT. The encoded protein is CASSLRGNSNQPQHF.

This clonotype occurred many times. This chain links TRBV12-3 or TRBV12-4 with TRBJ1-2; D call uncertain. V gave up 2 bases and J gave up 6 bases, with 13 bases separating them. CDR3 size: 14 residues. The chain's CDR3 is CASSLSLIPHGYTF. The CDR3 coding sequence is TGTGCCAGCAGTTTAAGCCTCATCCCCCATGGCTACACCTTC.

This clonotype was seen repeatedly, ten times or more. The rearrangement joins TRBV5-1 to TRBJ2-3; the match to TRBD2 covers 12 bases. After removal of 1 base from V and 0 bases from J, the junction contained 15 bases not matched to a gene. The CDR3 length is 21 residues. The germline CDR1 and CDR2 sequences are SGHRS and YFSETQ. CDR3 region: CASSLIKGLAGTRSSTDTQYF. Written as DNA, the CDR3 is TGCGCCAGCAGCTTGATTAAAGGACTAGCGGGAACTCGGTCAAGCACAGATACGCAGTATTTT.

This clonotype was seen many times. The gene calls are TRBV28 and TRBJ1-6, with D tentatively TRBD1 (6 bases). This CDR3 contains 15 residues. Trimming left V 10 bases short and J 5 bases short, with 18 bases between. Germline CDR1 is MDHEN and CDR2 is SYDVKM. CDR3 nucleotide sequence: TGTGCCAACTCCCGCAAGGGGGTGGATAATTCACCCCTCCACTTT. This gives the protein CANSRKGVDNSPLHF.

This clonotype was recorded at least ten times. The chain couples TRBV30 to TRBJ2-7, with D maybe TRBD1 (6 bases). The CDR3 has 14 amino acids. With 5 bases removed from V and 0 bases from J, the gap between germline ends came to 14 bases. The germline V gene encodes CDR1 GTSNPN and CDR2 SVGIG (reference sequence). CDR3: CAWDRSDSSYEQYF. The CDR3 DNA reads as TGTGCCTGGGACCGTTCGGACAGCTCCTACGAGCAGTACTTC.

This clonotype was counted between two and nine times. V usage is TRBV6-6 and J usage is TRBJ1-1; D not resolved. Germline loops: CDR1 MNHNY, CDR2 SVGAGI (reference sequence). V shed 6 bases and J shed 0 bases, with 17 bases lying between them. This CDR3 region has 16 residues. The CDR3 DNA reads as TGTGCCAGCAGGGAATGGGGAGGCGGGCTGAACACTGAAGCTTTCTTT. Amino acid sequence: CASREWGGGLNTEAFF.

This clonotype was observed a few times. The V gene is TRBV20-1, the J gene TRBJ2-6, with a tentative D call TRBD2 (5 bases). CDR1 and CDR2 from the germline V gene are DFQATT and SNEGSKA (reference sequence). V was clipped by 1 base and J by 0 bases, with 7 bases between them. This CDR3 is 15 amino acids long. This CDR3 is CSARGGPSGANVLTF. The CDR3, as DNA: TGCAGTGCTAGAGGAGGGCCCTCTGGGGCCAACGTCCTGACTTTC.

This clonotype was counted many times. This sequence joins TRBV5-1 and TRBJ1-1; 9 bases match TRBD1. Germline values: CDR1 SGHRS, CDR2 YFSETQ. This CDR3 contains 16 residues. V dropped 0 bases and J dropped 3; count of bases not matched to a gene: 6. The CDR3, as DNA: TGCGCCAGCAGCTTGGAAGGACAGGGGCTTGACACTGAAGCTTTCTTT. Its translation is CASSLEGQGLDTEAFF.

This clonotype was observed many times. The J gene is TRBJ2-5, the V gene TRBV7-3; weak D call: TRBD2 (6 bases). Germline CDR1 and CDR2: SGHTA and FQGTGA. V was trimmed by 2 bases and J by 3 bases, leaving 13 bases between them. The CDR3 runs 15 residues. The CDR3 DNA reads TGTGCCAGCAGCTTATCTCCCGGAGGGGAAGAGACCCAGTACTTC. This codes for CASSLSPGGEETQYF.

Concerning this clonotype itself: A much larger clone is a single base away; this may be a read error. The CDR3 DNA follows: TGCAGTGCTGGTCGGCTAGCGGGGGGTAGCACAGGTACGCAGTATTTT. This codes for CSAGRLAGGSTGTQYF. The gene calls are TRBV20-1 and TRBJ2-3; TRBD2 matches at 11 bases. CDR3 length equals 16 residues. The germline CDR1 and CDR2 sequences are DFQATT and SNEGSKA (reference sequence).

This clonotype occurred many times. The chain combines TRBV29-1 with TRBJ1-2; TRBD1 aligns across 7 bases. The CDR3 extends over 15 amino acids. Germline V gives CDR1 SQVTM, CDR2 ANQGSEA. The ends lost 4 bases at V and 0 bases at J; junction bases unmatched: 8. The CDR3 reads CSVVSRGGSNYGYTF. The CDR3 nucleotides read TGCAGCGTTGTATCCAGGGGGGGGTCTAACTATGGCTACACCTTC.

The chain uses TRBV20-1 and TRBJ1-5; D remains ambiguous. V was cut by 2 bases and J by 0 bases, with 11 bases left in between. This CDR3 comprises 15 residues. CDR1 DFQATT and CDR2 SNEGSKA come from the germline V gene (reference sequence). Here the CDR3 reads CSARQSTDSNQPQHF. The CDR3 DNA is TGCAGTGCTAGACAAAGTACAGATAGCAATCAGCCCCAGCATTTT.

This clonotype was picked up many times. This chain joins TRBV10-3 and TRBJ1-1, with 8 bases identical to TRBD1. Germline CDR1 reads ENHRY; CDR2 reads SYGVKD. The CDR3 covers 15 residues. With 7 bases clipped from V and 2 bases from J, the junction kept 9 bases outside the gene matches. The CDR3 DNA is TGTGCCATCAAAGACCTGGGACAGGAAAACACTGAAGCTTTCTTT. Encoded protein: CAIKDLGQENTEAFF.

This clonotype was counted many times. The CDR3 DNA sequence: TGCAGTGCCGGGACTAGCGGGTACACAGATACGCAGTATTTT. Its protein product is CSAGTSGYTDTQYF. The chain is built from TRBV20-1 and TRBJ2-3; 12 bases match TRBD2. J lost 2 bases, V lost 6 bases, and 3 bases had no gene match. The germline gives CDR1 DFQATT, CDR2 SNEGSKA (reference sequence). The CDR3 spans 14 residues.

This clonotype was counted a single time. CDR3 region: CAWSVQGLAGGKSYNEQFF. CDR3 bases: TGTGCCTGGAGTGTTCAAGGACTAGCGGGGGGAAAATCCTACAATGAGCAGTTCTTC. V is TRBV30 and J is TRBJ2-1, with 14 bases identical to TRBD2. The CDR3 has 19 amino acids. Germline V gene data show CDR1 as GTSNPN and CDR2 as SVGIG (reference sequence). V lost 0 bases, J lost 1 base, and 8 bases stayed unmatched.

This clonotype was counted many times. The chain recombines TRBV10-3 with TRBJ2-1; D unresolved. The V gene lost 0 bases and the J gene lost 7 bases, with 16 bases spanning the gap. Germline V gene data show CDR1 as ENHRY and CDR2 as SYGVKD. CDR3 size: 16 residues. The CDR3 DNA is TGTGCCATCAGTGAGTCGCTTCTGACCCGAGTGAATGAGCAGTTCTTC. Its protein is CAISESLLTRVNEQFF.